The TCR beta chain described here comes from a study of glioma-infiltrating T cells. Background on the study: Glioblastomas were WHO grade IV, sampled at first diagnosis; low-grade were grade II. Broader study findings: Very few CDR3 sequences were shared between tissue and blood. Gliomas, especially low-grade, showed above-expected tissue-blood divergence; non-neoplastic patients showed below.

Amplification of TCR alpha and beta CDR3 regions from RNA used iRepertoire nested multiplex PCR. TCRdb re-analysed the multiplex PCR reads in MiXCR, keeping a single row per CDR3 protein. The profile covers fewer than 500,000 distinct CDR3 sequences, with roughly 41% appearing a single time and around 13% taken by the ten largest. Points on this clonotype: Its target is unknown.

This CDR3 region has 14 residues. Germline CDR1 is MDHEN and CDR2 is SYDVKM. Trimming at V came to 5 bases and at J to 4 bases, leaving 3 bases not matched to a gene. This sequence was found in a human donor with low-grade glioma or glioblastoma, undergoing nonglioma brain surgery, or in good health (not recorded which). The chain links TRBV28 to TRBJ2-5; 11 bases match TRBD1. The sample consisted of glioma tissue, nonneoplastic brain tissue, or PBMCs (not recorded which). CDR3 sequence reads: CASSTGTGGETQYF. CDR3 DNA sequence: TGTGCCAGCAGTACCGGGACAGGGGGAGAGACCCAGTACTTC. The full variable domain, in which reference TRBV28 and TRBJ2-5 provide the parts outside the CDR3, is DVKVTQSSRYLVKRTGEKVFLECVQDMDHENMFWYRQDPGLGLRLIYFSYDVKMKEKGDIPEGYSVSREKKERFSLILESASTNQTSMYLCASSTGTGGETQYFGPGTRLLVL.